This T cell receptor (beta chain) comes out of a study of shared clonotypes between healthy human individuals. About the research overall: Researchers drew samples from two women and a few men aged 18 to 49. Study-wide results and limits: An effect of sequencing depth on clonotype sharing among donors was expected.

V lost 4 bases to trimming and J lost 2 bases, with 13 bases between them. The germline V gene encodes CDR1 SGDLS and CDR2 YYNGEE. This CDR3 is 15 amino acids long. Some 32,000 T cell genomes, or around 300 ng DNA, went into replicate PCRs of unsorted PBMC. Original methodology: ImmunoSEQ yielded junction-only sequences lacking quality scores, so filtering differed. Sequencing used immunoSEQ multiplex PCR; TCRdb keeps in-frame clones, though not all of them. The V and J calls and clone size are taken from that table; D and trimming were inferred from the DNA. The top ten clones hold about 12% of a sample with about 470,000 clones, about 85% of them seen once. Of note for this clone: Its specificity is not known.

The sequenced material came from PBMCs. The source is a middle-aged woman in good health. Some clones in this sample may be carry-over from other donors' samples. V usage is TRBV9 and J usage is TRBJ2-1, with D uncertain. The CDR3 loop reads CASSPGLFTYNEQFF. In DNA form, the CDR3 reads TGTGCCAGCAGCCCGGGCCTTTTTACCTACAATGAGCAGTTCTTC.